A selection of T cell receptor beta chains follows, all from one sample in a study of tumor and adjacent non-tumor tissue in lung cancer. TCRdb passed the multiplex PCR reads through MiXCR, listing each CDR3 protein once. The profile covers roughly 69,000 distinct CDR3 sequences, with around 80% appearing a single time and 40% to 45% taken by the ten largest. The sequencing input was distant non-tumor lung tissue. The receptors stem from a man aged 60 to 69 with non-small cell lung cancer. Each CDR3 is given with its conserved first and last residue. A D gene is named only where the DNA matches it firmly. Part of the rows lack a size; the others show once, few, many or a class for expanded clones.

CSVDQGGTYKQYF	TGCAGTGTTGATCAAGGGGGAACCTACAAGCAGTACTTC	TRBV29-1	TRBJ2-7	.	.
CASSTSGHYNEQFF	TGCGCCAGCAGCACTAGCGGCCACTACAATGAGCAGTTCTTC	TRBV5-1	TRBJ2-1	many	TRBD2
CASLTGYRDNQPQHF	TGTGCCAGTCTGACAGGGTACAGGGATAATCAGCCCCAGCATTTT	TRBV7-8	TRBJ1-5	.	TRBD1
CVRSKDTYQEAQYF	TGTGTCCGCAGCAAAGACACGTACCAAGAGGCCCAGTACTTC	TRBV11-1	TRBJ2-5	.	.
CASTLARQNTDTQYF	TGTGCCAGTACCTTAGCGAGACAGAACACGGATACGCAGTATTTT	TRBV13	TRBJ2-3	.	.
CNVALGGISYEQYF	TGCAACGTCGCCCTTGGTGGGATCTCGTACGAGCAGTATTTC	TRBV29-1	TRBJ2-7	.	.
CASSLGREQYF	TGTGCCAGCAGCTTGGGACGCGAGCAGTACTTC	TRBV5-8	TRBJ2-7	many	.
CGARGPQDNYGYTF	TGCGGTGCTCGGGGACCACAGGATAACTATGGCTACACCTTC	TRBV20-1	TRBJ1-2	.	.
CSSSQECNYNEQFF	TGCTCCAGCAGCCAGGAATGCAACTACAATGAGCAGTTCTTC	TRBV4-1	TRBJ2-1	once	.
CTSATGTGYEQYF	TGTACTAGCGCGACCGGGACAGGCTACGAGCAGTACTTC	TRBV6-6	TRBJ2-7	.	.
CVSSFRDSSSFEQYF	TGTGTCAGCAGTTTCCGGGATTCCAGCTCCTTCGAGCAGTACTTC	TRBV6-2/TRBV6-3	TRBJ2-7	.	.
CASNPGTGFTDRQYF	TGTGCCAGCAATCCCGGGACAGGCTTCACAGATAGGCAGTATTTT	TRBV11-1	TRBJ2-3	.	TRBD1
CSVTGGRNQQQHF	TGCAGCGTTACAGGGGGCAGGAATCAGCAGCAGCATTTT	TRBV29-1	TRBJ1-5	once	TRBD1
CSVQARTEQPQHF	TGCAGTGTTCAGGCGAGGACGGAACAGCCCCAGCATTTC	TRBV20-1	TRBJ1-5	few	.
CTSSNDTYQETQYF	TGTACGAGCAGCAATGACACGTACCAAGAGACCCAGTACTTC	TRBV11-1	TRBJ2-5	.	.
CASSAEDRGNEQFF	TGTGCCAGCAGCGCGGAGGACCGGGGCAATGAGCAGTTCTTC	TRBV7-8	TRBJ2-1	many	.
CASSLGPYHYNEQFF	TGTGCCAGCAGCTTAGGGCCCTATCATTACAATGAGCAGTTCTTC	TRBV7-9	TRBJ2-1	many	.
CAISDNSGANVLTF	TGTGCAATTAGTGACAACTCTGGGGCCAACGTCCTGACTTTC	TRBV6-1	TRBJ2-6	once	.
CASSQEGSTGPTGELFF	TGCGCCAGCAGCCAAGAGGGCTCGACAGGTCCCACCGGGGAGCTGTTTTTT	TRBV4-1	TRBJ2-2	.	.
CASSLARQSTDTQFF	TGTGCCAGCAGTTTAGCGAGACAGAGCACAGATACGCAGTTTTTT	TRBV13	TRBJ2-3	.	.
CASSLRTGTDMQYF	TGTGCCAGCAGCTTAAGGACTGGCACAGATATGCAGTATTTT	TRBV11-2	TRBJ2-3	.	.
CASSRTGRPSGANISTF	TGTGCCAGCAGTCGGACAGGGAGGCCTTCTGGGGCCAACATCTCGACTTTC	TRBV11-1	TRBJ2-6	.	TRBD1
CAGSPGQGDQETQYF	TGTGCCGGCAGCCCGGGACAGGGGGACCAAGAGACCCAGTACTTC	TRBV11-1	TRBJ2-5	many	TRBD1
CASSLVGGGTQYF	TGTGCCAGCAGTTTGGTTGGGGGGGGGACCCAGTACTTC	TRBV5-6	TRBJ2-5	.	TRBD2
CASSLGPGGDLFF	TGTGCCAGCAGCTTAGGGCCCGGCGGGGACCTGTTTTTT	TRBV7-9	TRBJ2-2	.	.
CASNSLGSSYEQYF	TGTGCCAGCAATTCTCTTGGGAGCTCCTACGAGCAATACTTC	TRBV12-3/TRBV12-4	TRBJ2-7	once	.
CAWSVTRGYYGYTF	TGTGCCTGGAGTGTAACAAGGGGCTACTATGGCTACACCTTC	TRBV30	TRBJ1-2	.	.
CASSTRSGPLGDEQFF	TGTGCCAGCAGTACACGATCGGGACCACTAGGCGATGAGCAGTTCTTC	TRBV25-1	TRBJ2-1	many	.
CASSLANMEETQYF	TGCGCCAGCAGCTTGGCCAATATGGAGGAGACCCAGTACTTC	TRBV5-1	TRBJ2-5	.	.
CSVDQGGAYEQYF	TGCAGCGTTGATCAGGGGGGAGCCTACGAGCAATACTTC	TRBV29-1	TRBJ2-7	.	.
CASSLTSGAISVTQYF	TGTGCCAGCAGCTTGACTAGCGGGGCCATCTCAGTTACGCAGTATTTT	TRBV11-1	TRBJ2-3	.	TRBD2
CVSSPKERLLIGELFF	TGTGTCAGCAGCCCTAAGGAGAGGCTGTTGATCGGGGAGCTGTTTTTT	TRBV7-8	TRBJ2-2	.	.
CDSIQASLGGRFTDTQYF	TGCGACAGCATCCAAGCCTCACTAGGCGGAAGATTCACAGATACGCAGTATTTT	TRBV4-1	TRBJ2-3	once	.
CASSLRTSGADTQYF	TGTGCCAGCAGCCTCCGGACTAGCGGCGCAGATACGCAATATTTT	TRBV13	TRBJ2-3	.	TRBD2
CASSYSAVIRDQPQHF	TGTGCCAGCAGTTACTCCGCAGTGATCCGAGACCAGCCTCAGCATTTT	TRBV6-5	TRBJ1-5	once	.
CASSLGQGTDTQYF	TGTGCTAGCAGCTTAGGGCAGGGGACAGATACGCAGTATTTT	TRBV7-9	TRBJ2-3	.	.
CSARLAVGGSYNEQFF	TGCAGTGCTCGACTAGCGGTAGGTGGTTCCTACAATGAGCAGTTCTTC	TRBV20-1	TRBJ2-1	.	TRBD2
CASSKGRGDTQYF	TGTGCCAGTAGTAAGGGAAGAGGAGATACGCAGTATTTT	TRBV19	TRBJ2-3	many	.
CCARDPRGYEQYF	TGCTGTGCTAGAGATCCACGGGGCTACGAGCAGTACTTC	TRBV20-1	TRBJ2-7	.	.
CASSSLTSGIYNEQFF	TGTGCCAGCAGCTCCTTGACTAGCGGTATCTATAATGAGCAGTTCTTC	TRBV11-2	TRBJ2-1	.	TRBD2
CASIRPGISNTIYF	TGTGCCAGCATTAGGCCAGGGATATCAAACACCATATATTTC	TRBV12-3/TRBV12-4	TRBJ1-3	.	.
CASSFPTSAAYEHYF	TGTGCCAGCAGTTTTCCGACTAGCGCCGCCTACGAACACTATTTC	TRBV28	TRBJ2-7	.	TRBD2
CAGSQEDGRSRGETQYF	TGCGCCGGCAGCCAAGAGGATGGGAGGTCGAGGGGAGAGACCCAGTACTTC	TRBV4-1	TRBJ2-5	.	.
CGVVDRDRTSTGELFF	TGCGGCGTCGTTGACCGGGACAGAACGAGCACCGGGGAGCTGTTTTTT	TRBV29-1	TRBJ2-2	.	TRBD1
CATSFDSNSTKEQFF	TGTGCCACCAGCTTCGACTCCAATAGCACCAAAGAGCAGTTCTTC	TRBV11-1	TRBJ2-1	.	.